This TCR beta chain was sequenced in a study of identical twins (TCRdb year 2016). In the study overall: To test whether fetal clonotypes persist, this study deep-sequenced TCR alpha and beta repertoires from monozygotic twins, from unrelated adults of various ages, and from cord blood. To rule out contamination, the twin experiments were replicated at different times with different library preparation protocols. Findings and caveats that apply to the study as a whole: Invariant T cells such as MAIT and iNKT could partly confound zero-insertion analyses, although diverse VJ usage argued against such confounding for most clonotypes. In monozygotic twins, recombination models systematically underestimated out-of-frame TCR alpha sharing, but the models matched the sharing seen between unrelated individuals. Because the same donors could not be followed over many years, conclusions were based on cross-sectional statistical analysis. Compared with coincidental sharing between unrelated individuals, out-of-frame TCR alpha sequences shared between twins had an excess of sequences with low generation probability. Fewer insertions were carried by abundant cord blood beta clonotypes, a similar but weaker trend appeared in young adult naive repertoires, and no such trend appeared in memory repertoires. In beta out-of-frame sequences, excess twin sharing was weaker, because having fewer shared sequences lowered the signal-to-noise ratio.

Only healthy Caucasian donors were included. Three pairs of female monozygotic twins, all aged roughly 18 to 30 years, made up the twin cohort. Positive isolation kits from Invitrogen were used to isolate CD4+ and CD8+ T cell populations. Library prep was done by 5' RACE. Sequencing took place on an Illumina HiSeq 2000. A universal primer binding site was added through template switching, and the final cDNA carried a unique molecular identifier so that TCR cDNA molecules could be counted accurately. Specific primers in the conserved constant-segment region were used to synthesize first-strand cDNA for TCR alpha and beta chains. To control for contamination, every cDNA library carried two barcodes: a SMART-Mk sample barcode plus Illumina barcodes. Two successive PCR steps introduced TruSeq adapter sequences along with Illumina sample barcodes. TCR alpha and beta cDNA libraries were sequenced on the Illumina HiSeq platform with custom primers. Under the source paper's analysis protocol: Unique molecular identifiers were extracted from raw reads with MiGEC, and CDR3 positions were determined with MiXCR. Recombination models were inferred per individual with the repgenHMM and IGoR tools using an EM algorithm. Shared clonotypes were analyzed with the tcR package in R, and sharing was normalized by the product of cloneset sizes. To study raw recombination without the effects of thymic and clonal selection, out-of-frame nonproductive sequences were analyzed. TCRdb reran the public reads through fastp at Q25 and MiXCR, keeping productive beta chains. All rows with the same CDR3 protein become a single entry with the most common DNA and genes. The V and J calls come from TCRdb's annotation, not from the publication. A total of roughly 200,000 distinct CDR3 sequences appear in this sample, 15% to 20% of them only once. The ten top clones hold 35% to 45% of the sample.

With regard to this clonotype: Its binding antigen is unknown. One base away there is no much larger clone; base qualities are not given.

The germline V gene gives CDR1 as SGDLS and CDR2 as YYNGEE. CDR3 length: 14 amino acids, cysteine to phenylalanine. The CDR3 DNA has 42 bases and is translated from base 1. Trimming takes 6 bases off V and 7 bases off J; junction bases not matched to a gene: 6. The sample was also linked to a second study, of T cells expressing NK-cell markers. From the second report: Fewer than ten donors provided sorted CD3+CD56+NKG2C+, CD3+CD56+NKG2C- and CD3+CD56-NKG2C+ T-cell subsets, whose TCR beta-chain repertoires were profiled. Seven of the eight sequenced donors were HCMV-seropositive and one was HCMV-seronegative. In several experiments an anti-gammadeltaTCR antibody was added to restrict sorting to alphabetaTCR-expressing T cells. In over 5 donors, the dominant CD3+CD56+NKG2C+ clonotypes were among the top 10 CD8+ clonotypes and accounted for 1.0-7.0% of CD8+ T cells. Those dominant clonotypes were again the most abundant among CD3+CD56-NKG2C+ cells in a handful of donors, at roughly 25-60.1%. Whether the expanded NKG2C-expressing T cell clones were specific for HCMV antigens remained unclear. Randomly selected healthy volunteers, three men and five women, were used as the eight sequenced donors. To determine HCMV serostatus, a commercial ELISA kit was used to detect HCMV-specific IgG in serum. MIGEC was used to demultiplex reads and group reads by UMI, and MiTCR was used to assemble and quantify clonotypes. To remove erroneous sequences, TCR cDNA sequences were retained only when supported by two or more reads. The tcR package was used for downstream repertoire analysis, and clonotypes were matched between fractions using CDR3 nucleotide sequence together with V segment. Antigen specificity was annotated against VDJdb with VDJmatch, allowing one amino acid substitution in CDR3.

The source is a young woman in good health. What was sequenced was CD8+ T cells sorted from blood. The V and J genes are TRBV9 and TRBJ2-1; a stretch of 11 junction bases matches TRBD2. Read as DNA, the sequence is TGTGCCAGCACGTCGGGACTAGCGGTGAATGAGCAGTTCTTC. Translated, this gives CASTSGLAVNEQFF.